The next 6 T cell receptor beta chains were all read from a single sample in a study of vaccination and CD4 T cells after COVID-19. One entry per CDR3 protein results from TCRdb running MiXCR on the PCR reads. The sample includes some 20,000 distinct CDR3 sequences, over 45% of them seen just once. The sequenced sample was CD4+ T cells from blood, obtained after SARS-CoV-2 vaccination. All receptors come from a human donor who had recovered from COVID-19.

This sequence joins TRBV29-1 and TRBJ2-3, with 10 bases identical to TRBD2. The V segment lost 4 bases and the J segment 3 bases; nucleotides outside the gene matches: 4. Germline CDR1 reads SQVTM; CDR2 reads ANQGSEA. The CDR3 is 14 amino acids. The CDR3 region is CSVVSGRETDTQYF. The CDR3 nucleotides are TGCAGCGTTGTAAGCGGGAGGGAAACAGATACGCAGTATTTT.

This sequence joins TRBV28 and TRBJ1-1; the D is unclear. Between the trimmed V and J ends, which lost 6 bases and 9 bases, there was a span of 29 bases. The V gene's germline CDR1 is MDHEN and CDR2 SYDVKM. This CDR3 contains 17 residues. CDR3 protein: CASRASYRLVKGGKAFF. The CDR3 DNA follows: TGTGCCAGCAGGGCTTCCTATCGTCTTGTTAAGGGAGGGAAAGCTTTCTTT. Drawing the rest from reference TRBV28 and TRBJ1-1, the complete variable domain is DVKVTQSSRYLVKRTGEKVFLECVQDMDHENMFWYRQDPGLGLRLIYFSYDVKMKEKGDIPEGYSVSREKKERFSLILESASTNQTSMYLCASRASYRLVKGGKAFFGQGTRLTVV.

The V call is TRBV6-1, the J call TRBJ1-3; 11 bases map to TRBD1. CDR3 length equals 15 residues. Per the germline V gene, CDR1 is MNHNS and CDR2 is SASEGT. The V segment lost 6 bases and the J segment 4 bases; nucleotides outside the gene matches: 5. The chain's CDR3 is CASRSGQGGGNTIYF. The CDR3 DNA reads TGTGCCAGCAGGTCGGGACAGGGGGGAGGAAACACCATATATTTT.

This chain links TRBV6-1 with TRBJ2-7; D may be TRBD2 (6 bases). Trimming removed 0 bases at V and 3 bases at J, with 18 bases between. There are 17 residues in the CDR3. Germline assignment: CDR1 MNHNS and CDR2 SASEGT. As DNA, the CDR3 is TGTGCCAGCAGTGAAGCAGGACTAAGGGAGGCAATCTACGAGCAGTACTTC. It translates to CASSEAGLREAIYEQYF.

The chain carries TRBV4-2 and TRBJ2-3, with D possibly matching TRBD2 (6 bases). Trimming cost V 1 base and J 3 bases, with 14 bases left between them. CDR1 is LGHNA, CDR2 YNFKEQ, per germline. The CDR3 extends over 16 amino acids. The CDR3 bases are TGTGCCAGCAGCCAAGGAGGGAGGACGGGAACAGATACGCAGTATTTT. It yields the protein CASSQGGRTGTDTQYF.

The chain combines TRBV20-1 with TRBJ2-3; D might be TRBD1 (5 bases). The CDR3 loop spans 15 amino acids. In germline, CDR1 is DFQATT, CDR2 SNEGSKA (reference sequence). The ends were cut back, 6 bases at V and 1 base at J, with 17 bases in the middle. CDR3 sequence reads: CSAMETVRRTDTQYF. The DNA of the CDR3 is TGCAGTGCAATGGAGACAGTCCGACGCACAGATACGCAGTATTTT.